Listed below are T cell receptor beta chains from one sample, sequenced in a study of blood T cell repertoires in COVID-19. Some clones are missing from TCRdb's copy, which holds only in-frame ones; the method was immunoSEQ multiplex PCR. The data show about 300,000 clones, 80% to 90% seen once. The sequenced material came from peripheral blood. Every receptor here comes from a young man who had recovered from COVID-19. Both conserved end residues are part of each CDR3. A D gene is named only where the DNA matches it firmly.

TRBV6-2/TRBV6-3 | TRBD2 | CASSPIGTSGNRETQYF
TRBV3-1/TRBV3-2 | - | CASSQEGAAEAFF
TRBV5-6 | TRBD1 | CASSSWTGARTDTQYF
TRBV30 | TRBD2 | CAWSDGTSGITGELFF
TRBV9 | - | CASSVATGGEQYF
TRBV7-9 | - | CASSLALGLPRWGTDTQYF
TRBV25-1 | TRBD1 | CASGTGFGYTF
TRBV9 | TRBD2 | CASSVGGGGSYEQYF
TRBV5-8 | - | CATNGGDVAQPQHF
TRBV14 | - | CASSQTGNIQYF
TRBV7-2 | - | CASSTRPDSGEQYF
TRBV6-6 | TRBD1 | CASTTTSGGTEAFF
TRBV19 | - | CASSYGGTGLEAFF
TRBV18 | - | CASSPARDTYGYTF
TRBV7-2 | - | CASSPRVGGTEAFF
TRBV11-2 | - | CASGGTEAFF
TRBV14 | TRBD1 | CASSQRGTGSGANVLTF
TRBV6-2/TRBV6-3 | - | CASSYFERGNQPQHF
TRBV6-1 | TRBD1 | CASSEAPGGSNQPQHF
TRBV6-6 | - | CASNQGWGYGNQPQHF
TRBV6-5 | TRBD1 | CASSYLTGTGAYEQYF
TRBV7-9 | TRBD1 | CARDRGHQPQHF
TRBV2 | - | CASSYGLALQETQYF
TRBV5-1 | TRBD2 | CASSSQTSGSYNEQFF
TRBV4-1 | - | CASSLRNEQFF
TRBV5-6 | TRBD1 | CASSLGNTGVYGYTF
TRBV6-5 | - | CASMGQVYEQYF
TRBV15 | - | CATRGVDYGYTF
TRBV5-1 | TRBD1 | CASSEGTAYNEQFF
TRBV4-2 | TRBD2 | CASSPGLAGGSYEQYF